The source of this TCR beta chain is a study of blood T cell repertoires in COVID-19 (dated by TCRdb to about 2020). A note on the overall study: Samples covering the acute and convalescent phases of COVID-19 were provided by collaborators in the United States, Italy and Spain. Samples came from the ongoing ImmuneRACE study (first 160 participants) plus 1,254 subjects from 6 global collaborators. HLA class I and class II types, where available, came from metadata supplied by the sample provider rather than from assay-based typing. Subjects who had been exposed to COVID-19, were actively infected with it, or had recovered from it provided the deeply sampled blood TCRbeta repertoires that made up the dataset. The repertoires were made available in a free public database intended to serve as a resource for research on the immune response to SARS-CoV-2. The sample metadata nearly always contained a de-identified subject ID, COVID-19 status, age in years and sex. The prospective study material was composed of cDNA or gDNA derived from T cells, B-cell-depleted T cells, or PBMCs.

Concerning this clone: Its antigen target is currently unknown. Base qualities are not recorded, but no much larger clone differs from it by a single base.

Including cysteine and phenylalanine, the CDR3 has 16 amino acids. This entry keeps only the CDR3 DNA: 48 bases, framed from base 1. V ends up 4 bases short and J 3 bases short, with an unmatched junction base count of 8. From the germline V gene, CDR1 is WSHSY and CDR2 is SAAADI. At one collaborating source in Seattle, patients were enrolled during active infection and were followed longitudinally through the course of disease. The collaborating institutions used their own protocols to collect whole blood in K2EDTA tubes. Collaborator samples were shipped for TCRbeta analysis as frozen whole blood, isolated PBMCs, or DNA extracted from either sample type. The research as a whole found: The amount of clinical and demographic metadata varied by source and participant and was provided uncurated.

TCRbeta CDR3 regions were amplified from genomic DNA using the immunoSEQ Assay, a bias-controlled multiplex PCR. The original pipeline was this. Within the assay, amplification of reference gene primers was used to estimate how many nucleated cells each sample contained. To quantify the absolute abundance of each unique TCRbeta CDR3 rearrangement, sequence reads were collapsed and filtered. For each sample, productive Simpson clonality was calculated by taking the square root of Simpson's diversity index across productive rearrangements. TCRdb obtained this table from immuneACCESS and retained in-frame rearrangements with V and J assigned. These tables miss some clones; where compared with another copy, unresolved V genes account for less than half of the shortfall, and the remainder is unexplained. V and J calls and clone size come straight from that table; D and trimming were deduced from the DNA. For this sample there are tens of thousands of clones; just under 90% appear just once. Approximately 4% of the sample is held by the ten biggest clonotypes.

The clonotype comes from a man aged 35-49 years with COVID-19, enrolled during active disease. The sample was peripheral blood. The chain uses TRBV10-2 and TRBJ1-4; 7 central bases correspond to TRBD1. The CDR3 region reads CASSAQGKTANEKLFF. In nucleotide form, the sequence is TGCGCCAGCAGTGCACAGGGGAAGACGGCTAATGAAAAACTGTTTTTT.